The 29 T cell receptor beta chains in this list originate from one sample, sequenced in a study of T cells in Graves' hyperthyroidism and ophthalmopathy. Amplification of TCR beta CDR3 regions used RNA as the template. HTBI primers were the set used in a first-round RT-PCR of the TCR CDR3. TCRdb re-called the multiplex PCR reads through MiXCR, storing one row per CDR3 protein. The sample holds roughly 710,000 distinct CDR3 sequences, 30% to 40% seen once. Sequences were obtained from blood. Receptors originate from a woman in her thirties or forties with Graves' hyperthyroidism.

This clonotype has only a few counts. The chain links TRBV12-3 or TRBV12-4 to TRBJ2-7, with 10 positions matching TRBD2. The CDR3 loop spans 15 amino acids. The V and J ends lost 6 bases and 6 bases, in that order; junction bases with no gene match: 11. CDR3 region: CASSQDLAGAREQYF. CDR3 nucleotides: TGTGCCAGCAGCCAAGACCTAGCGGGAGCGCGCGAGCAGTACTTC.

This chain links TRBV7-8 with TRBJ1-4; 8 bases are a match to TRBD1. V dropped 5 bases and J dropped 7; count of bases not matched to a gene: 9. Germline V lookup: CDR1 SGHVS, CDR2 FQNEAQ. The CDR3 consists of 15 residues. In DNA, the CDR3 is TGTGCCAGCAGCCCGAGGACAGGGAGGGGTGAAAAACTGTTTTTT. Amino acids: CASSPRTGRGEKLFF.

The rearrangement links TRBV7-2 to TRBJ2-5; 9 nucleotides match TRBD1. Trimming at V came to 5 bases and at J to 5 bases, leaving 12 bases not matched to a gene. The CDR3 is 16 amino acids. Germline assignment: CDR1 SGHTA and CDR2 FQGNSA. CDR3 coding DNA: TGTGCCAGCAGCACACAGAACAGGGGGCTTGGGGAGACCCAGTACTTC. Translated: CASSTQNRGLGETQYF.

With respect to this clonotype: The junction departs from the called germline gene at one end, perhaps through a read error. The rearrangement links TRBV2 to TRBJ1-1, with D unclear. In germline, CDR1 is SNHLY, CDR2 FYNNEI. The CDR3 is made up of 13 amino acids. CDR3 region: CASKRIERAEAFF. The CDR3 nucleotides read TGCGCCAGCAAGAGGATAGAGAGGGCTGAAGCTTTCTTT.

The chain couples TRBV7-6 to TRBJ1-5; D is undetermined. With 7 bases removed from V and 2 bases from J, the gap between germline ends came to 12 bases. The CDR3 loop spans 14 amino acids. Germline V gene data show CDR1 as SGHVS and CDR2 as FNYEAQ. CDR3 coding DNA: TGTGCCAGCACCGGGCCCGGGGGCAATCAGCCCCAGCATTTT. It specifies CASTGPGGNQPQHF.

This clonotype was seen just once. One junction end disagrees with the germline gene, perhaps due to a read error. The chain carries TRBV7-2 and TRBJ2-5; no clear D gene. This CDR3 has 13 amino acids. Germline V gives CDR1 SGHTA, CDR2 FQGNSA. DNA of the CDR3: TGTGCCAGCAGCTCGACGGACGGAACGACGGAGTTCTTC. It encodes CASSSTDGTTEFF. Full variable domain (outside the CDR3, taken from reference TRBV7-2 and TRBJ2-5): GAGVSQSPSNKVTEKGKDVELRCDPISGHTALYWYRQSLGQGLEFLIYFQGNSAPDKSGLPSDRFSAERTGGSVSTLTIQRTQQEDSAVYLCASSSTDGTTEFFGPGTRLLVL.

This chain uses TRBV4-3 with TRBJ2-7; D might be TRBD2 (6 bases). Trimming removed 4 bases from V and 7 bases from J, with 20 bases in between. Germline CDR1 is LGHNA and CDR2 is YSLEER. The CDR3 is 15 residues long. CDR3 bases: TGCGCCAGCAGCCGAACGGCGGGACCCGGTTCAGAGCAGTACTTC. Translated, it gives CASSRTAGPGSEQYF.

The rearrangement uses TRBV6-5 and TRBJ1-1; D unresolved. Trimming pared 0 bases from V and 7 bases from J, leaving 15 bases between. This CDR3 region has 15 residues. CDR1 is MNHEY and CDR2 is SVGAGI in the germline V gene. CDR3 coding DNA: TGTGCCAGCAGTTACTCGGTGAAGGGCTGGAATGAAGCTTTCTTT. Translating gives CASSYSVKGWNEAFF.

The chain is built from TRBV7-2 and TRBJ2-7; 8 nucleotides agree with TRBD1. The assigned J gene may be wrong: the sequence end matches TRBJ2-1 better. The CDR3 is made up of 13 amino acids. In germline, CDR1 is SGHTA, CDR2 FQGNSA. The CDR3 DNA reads TGTGCCAGCAGCCAACGGACAGGGAGTGAGCAGTTCTTC. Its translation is CASSQRTGSEQFF.

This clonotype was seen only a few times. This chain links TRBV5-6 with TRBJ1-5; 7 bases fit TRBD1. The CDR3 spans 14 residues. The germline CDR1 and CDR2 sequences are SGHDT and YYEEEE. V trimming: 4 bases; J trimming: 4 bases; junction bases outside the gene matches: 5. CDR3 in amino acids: CASSPTGVNQPQHF. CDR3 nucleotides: TGTGCCAGCAGCCCCACAGGGGTGAATCAGCCCCAGCATTTT.

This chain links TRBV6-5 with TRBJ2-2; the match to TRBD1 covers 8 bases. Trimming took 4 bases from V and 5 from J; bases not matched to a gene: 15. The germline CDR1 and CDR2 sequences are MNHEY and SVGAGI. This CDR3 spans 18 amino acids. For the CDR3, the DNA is TGTGCCAGCAGTTCCAAGACCCAGGGGGCGCTGGTGACCGGGGAGCTGTTTTTT. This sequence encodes CASSSKTQGALVTGELFF.

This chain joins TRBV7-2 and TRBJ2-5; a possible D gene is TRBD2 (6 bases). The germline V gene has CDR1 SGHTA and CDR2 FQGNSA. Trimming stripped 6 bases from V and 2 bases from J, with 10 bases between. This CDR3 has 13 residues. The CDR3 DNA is TGTGCCAGCAGGGAGGGATATCAAGAGACCCAGTACTTC. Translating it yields CASREGYQETQYF.

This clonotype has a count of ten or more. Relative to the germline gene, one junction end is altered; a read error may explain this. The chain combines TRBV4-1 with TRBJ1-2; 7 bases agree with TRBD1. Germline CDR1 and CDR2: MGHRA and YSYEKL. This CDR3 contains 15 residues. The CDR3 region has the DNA TGCGCCAGCAGTCAAGTCCCAGGGGGTAACTATGGCTACACCTTC. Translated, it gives CASSQVPGGNYGYTF.

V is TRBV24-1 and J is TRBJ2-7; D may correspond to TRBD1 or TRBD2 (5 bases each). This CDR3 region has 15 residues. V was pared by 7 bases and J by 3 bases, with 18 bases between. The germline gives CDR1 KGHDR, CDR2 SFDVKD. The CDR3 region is CATSSLEGDLYEQYF. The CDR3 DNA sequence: TGTGCCACCAGCAGCTTGGAAGGGGACCTCTACGAGCAGTACTTC.

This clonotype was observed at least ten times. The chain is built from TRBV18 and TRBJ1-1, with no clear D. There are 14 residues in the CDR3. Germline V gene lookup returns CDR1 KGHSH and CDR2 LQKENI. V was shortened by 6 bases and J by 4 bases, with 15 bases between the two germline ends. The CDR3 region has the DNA TGTGCCAGCTCCGATGGAGGCCGAAGCACTGAAGCTTTCTTT. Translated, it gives CASSDGGRSTEAFF. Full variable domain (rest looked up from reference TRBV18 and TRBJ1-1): NAGVMQNPRHLVRRRGQEARLRCSPMKGHSHVYWYRQLPEEGLKFMVYLQKENIIDESGMPKERFSAEFPKEGPSILRIQQVVRGDSAAYFCASSDGGRSTEAFFGQGTRLTVV.

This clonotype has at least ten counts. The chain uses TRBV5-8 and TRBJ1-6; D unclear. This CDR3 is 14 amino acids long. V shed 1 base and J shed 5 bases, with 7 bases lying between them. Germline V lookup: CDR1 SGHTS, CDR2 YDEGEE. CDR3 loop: CASSLRVDNSPLHF. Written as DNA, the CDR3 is TGTGCCAGCAGCTTGCGGGTCGATAATTCACCCCTCCACTTT.

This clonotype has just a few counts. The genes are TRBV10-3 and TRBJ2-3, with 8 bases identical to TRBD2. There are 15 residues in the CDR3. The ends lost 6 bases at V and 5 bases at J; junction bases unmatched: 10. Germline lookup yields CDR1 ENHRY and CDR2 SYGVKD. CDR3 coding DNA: TGTGCCATCAGCGAGACGGGACTAGTGGGAGATACGCAGTATTTT. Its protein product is CAISETGLVGDTQYF.

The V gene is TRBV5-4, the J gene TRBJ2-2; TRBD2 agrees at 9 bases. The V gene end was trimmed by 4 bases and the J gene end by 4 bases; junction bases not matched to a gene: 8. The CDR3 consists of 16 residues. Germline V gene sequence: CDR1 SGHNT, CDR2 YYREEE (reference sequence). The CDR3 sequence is CASSQGLAGRTGELFF. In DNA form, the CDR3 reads TGTGCCAGCAGCCAAGGGCTAGCGGGACGCACCGGGGAGCTGTTTTTT.

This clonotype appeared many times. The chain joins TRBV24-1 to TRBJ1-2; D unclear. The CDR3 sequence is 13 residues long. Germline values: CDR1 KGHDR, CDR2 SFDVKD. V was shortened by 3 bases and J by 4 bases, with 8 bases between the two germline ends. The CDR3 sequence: CATSDAVFYGYTF. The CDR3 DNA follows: TGTGCCACCAGTGATGCGGTGTTCTATGGCTACACCTTC.

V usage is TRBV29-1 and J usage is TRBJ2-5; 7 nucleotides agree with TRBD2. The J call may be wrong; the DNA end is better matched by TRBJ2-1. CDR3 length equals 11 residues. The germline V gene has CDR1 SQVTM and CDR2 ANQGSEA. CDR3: CSVVGGTGQFF. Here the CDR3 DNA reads TGCAGCGTTGTGGGGGGGACCGGGCAGTTCTTC.

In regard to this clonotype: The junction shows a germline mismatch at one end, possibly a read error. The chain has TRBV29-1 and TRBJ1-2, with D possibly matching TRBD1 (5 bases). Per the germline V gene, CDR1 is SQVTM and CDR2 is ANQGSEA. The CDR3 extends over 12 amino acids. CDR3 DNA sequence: TGCAGCGTTGTAGGGGACCGATATGGCCACACCTTC. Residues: CSVVGDRYGHTF.

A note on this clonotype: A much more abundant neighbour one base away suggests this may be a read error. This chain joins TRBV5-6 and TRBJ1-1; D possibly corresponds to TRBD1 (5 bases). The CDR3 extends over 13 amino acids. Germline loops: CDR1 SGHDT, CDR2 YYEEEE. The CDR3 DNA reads TGTACCAGCAACGGGGGAAGGGGCACTGAAGCTTTCTTT. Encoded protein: CTSNGGRGTEAFF.

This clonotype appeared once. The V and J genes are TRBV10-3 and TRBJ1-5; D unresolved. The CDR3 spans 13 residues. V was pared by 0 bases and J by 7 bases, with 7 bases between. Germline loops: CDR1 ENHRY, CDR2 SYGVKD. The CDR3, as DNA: TGTGCCATCAGTGAGTCTAAGGGACAGCCCCAGCATTTT. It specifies CAISESKGQPQHF.

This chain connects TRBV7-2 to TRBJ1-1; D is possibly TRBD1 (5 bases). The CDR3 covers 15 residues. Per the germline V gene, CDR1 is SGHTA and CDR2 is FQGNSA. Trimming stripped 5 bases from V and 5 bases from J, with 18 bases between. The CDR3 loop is CASSPGVGGGTEAFF. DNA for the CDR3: TGTGCCAGCAGCCCCGGAGTGGGGGGAGGTACTGAAGCTTTCTTT.

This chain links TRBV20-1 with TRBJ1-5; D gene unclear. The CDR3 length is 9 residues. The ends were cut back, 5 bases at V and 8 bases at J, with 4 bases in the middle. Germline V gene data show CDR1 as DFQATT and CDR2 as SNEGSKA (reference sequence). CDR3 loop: CSAPKPQHF. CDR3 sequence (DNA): TGCAGTGCTCCTAAGCCCCAGCATTTT.

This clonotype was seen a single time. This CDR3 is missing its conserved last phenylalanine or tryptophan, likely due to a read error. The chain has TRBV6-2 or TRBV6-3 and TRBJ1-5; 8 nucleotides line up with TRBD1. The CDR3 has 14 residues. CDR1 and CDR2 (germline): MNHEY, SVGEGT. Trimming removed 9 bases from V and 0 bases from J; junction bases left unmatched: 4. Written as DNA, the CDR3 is TGTGCCAGTTCCAGGGGGCATAGCAATCAGCCCCAGCATCTT. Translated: CASSRGHSNQPQHL.

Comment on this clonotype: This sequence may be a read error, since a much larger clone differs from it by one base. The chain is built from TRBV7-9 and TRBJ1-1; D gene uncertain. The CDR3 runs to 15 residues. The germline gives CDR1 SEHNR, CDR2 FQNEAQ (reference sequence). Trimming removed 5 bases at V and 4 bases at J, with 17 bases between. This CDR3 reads CASSGPLKAATEAFF. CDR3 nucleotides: TGTGCCAGCAGCGGCCCCCTTAAGGCGGCCACTGAAGCTTTCTTT.

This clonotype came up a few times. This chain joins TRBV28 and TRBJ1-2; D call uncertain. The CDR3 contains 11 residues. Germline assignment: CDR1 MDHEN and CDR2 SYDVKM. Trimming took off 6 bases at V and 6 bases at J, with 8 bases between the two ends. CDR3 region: CASRNHDGYTF. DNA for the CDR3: TGTGCCAGCAGGAACCATGATGGCTACACCTTC.

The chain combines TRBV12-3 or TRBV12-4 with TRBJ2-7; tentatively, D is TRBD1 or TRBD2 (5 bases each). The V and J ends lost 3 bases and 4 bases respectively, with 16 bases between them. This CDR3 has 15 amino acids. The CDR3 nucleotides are TGTGCCAGCAGTTTCGACAGACTAACCTCGTACGAGCAGTACTTC. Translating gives CASSFDRLTSYEQYF.